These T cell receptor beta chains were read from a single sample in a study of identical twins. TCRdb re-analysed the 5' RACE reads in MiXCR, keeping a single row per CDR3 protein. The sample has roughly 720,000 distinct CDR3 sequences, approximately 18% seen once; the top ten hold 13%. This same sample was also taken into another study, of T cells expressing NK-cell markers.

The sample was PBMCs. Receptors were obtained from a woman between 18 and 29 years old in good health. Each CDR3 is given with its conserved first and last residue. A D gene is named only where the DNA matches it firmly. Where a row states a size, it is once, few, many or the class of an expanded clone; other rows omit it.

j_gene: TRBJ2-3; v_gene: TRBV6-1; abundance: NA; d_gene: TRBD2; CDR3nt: TGTGCCGCAAAATCCGGGACTAGTTACGATCCAGATACGCAGTATTTT; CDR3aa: CAAKSGTSYDPDTQYF
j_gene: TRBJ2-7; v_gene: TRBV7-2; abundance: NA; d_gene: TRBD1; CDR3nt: TGTGCCAGCAGTTACCCGGGACAGGGACGGTTTCAGTACTTC; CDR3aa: CASSYPGQGRFQYF
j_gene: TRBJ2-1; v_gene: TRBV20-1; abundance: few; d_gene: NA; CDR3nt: TGCAGCCCCAGAAGCGATACCTACAATGAGCAGTTCTTC; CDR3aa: CSPRSDTYNEQFF
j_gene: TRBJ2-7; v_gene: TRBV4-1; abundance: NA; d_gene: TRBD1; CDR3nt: TGCGCCAGCAGCCAAGCAGTCAGCAGGGGGCCCGAGCAGTACTTC; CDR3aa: CASSQAVSRGPEQYF
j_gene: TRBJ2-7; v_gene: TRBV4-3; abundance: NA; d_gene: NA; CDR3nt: TGCGCCAGCAGCCAAGTCGCAGGGTCCTACGAGCAGTACTTC; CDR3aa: CASSQVAGSYEQYF
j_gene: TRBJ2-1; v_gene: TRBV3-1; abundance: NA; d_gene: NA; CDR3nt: TGTGCCAGCAGTGGCCGGAGTGAGCAGTTCTTC; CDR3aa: CASSGRSEQFF
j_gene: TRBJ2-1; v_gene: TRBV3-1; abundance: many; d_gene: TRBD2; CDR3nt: TGTGCCAGCAGCCAGTTCAGGGCTAGCGGGAGTCATGAGCAGTTCTTC; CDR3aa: CASSQFRASGSHEQFF
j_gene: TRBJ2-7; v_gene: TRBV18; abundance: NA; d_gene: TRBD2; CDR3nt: TGTGCCAGCTCACCAGGGCTAGCGGGAAGTCGGCAGTACTTC; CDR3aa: CASSPGLAGSRQYF
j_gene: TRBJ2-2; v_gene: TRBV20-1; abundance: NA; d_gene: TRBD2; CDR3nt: TGCAGTGCACGGTCGGCTAGCGGGGGGAATTACGGGGAGCTGTTTTTT; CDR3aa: CSARSASGGNYGELFF
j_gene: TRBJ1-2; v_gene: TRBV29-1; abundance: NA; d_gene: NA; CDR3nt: TGCAGCGTTGATGTGTCACAGTCGGGCTATGGCTACACCTTC; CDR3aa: CSVDVSQSGYGYTF
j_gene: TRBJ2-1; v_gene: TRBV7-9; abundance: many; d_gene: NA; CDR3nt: TGTGCCAGCAGCTTAGTCAGGGGGGGGGGCCCCTACAATGAGCAGTTCTTC; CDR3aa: CASSLVRGGGPYNEQFF
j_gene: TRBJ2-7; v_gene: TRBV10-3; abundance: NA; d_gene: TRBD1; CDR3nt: TGTGCCATCAGGGCCCAGGGGACAGCCTCTATGCCCTACGAGCAGTACTTC; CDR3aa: CAIRAQGTASMPYEQYF
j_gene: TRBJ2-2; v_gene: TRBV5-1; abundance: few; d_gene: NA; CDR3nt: TGCGCCAGCAGCGCAGGGGCCGGCGGGGAGCTGTTTTTT; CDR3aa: CASSAGAGGELFF
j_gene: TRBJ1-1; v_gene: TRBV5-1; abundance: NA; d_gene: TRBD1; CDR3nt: TGCGCCAGCAGCTTGGCAACTTGGACAGGGAAGACTGAAGCTTTCTTT; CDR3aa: CASSLATWTGKTEAFF
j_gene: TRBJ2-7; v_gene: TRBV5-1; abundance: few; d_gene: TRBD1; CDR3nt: TGCGCCAGCAGCCCACGACAGGGGACAGGCTACGAGCAGTACTTC; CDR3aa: CASSPRQGTGYEQYF
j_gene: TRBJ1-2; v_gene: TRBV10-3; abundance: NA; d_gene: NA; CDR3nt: TGTGCCATCTACGCCCCAGGGAGGGAAGGCTACACCTTC; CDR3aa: CAIYAPGREGYTF
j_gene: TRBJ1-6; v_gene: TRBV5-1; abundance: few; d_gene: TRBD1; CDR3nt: TGCGCCAGCAGCTTGGGGACAGGGTTGGCCCTCCACTTT; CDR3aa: CASSLGTGLALHF
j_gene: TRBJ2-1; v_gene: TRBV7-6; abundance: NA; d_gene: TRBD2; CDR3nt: TGTGCCAGCAGCTTGAGAGCGGGAACCTACAATGAGCAGTTCTTC; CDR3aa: CASSLRAGTYNEQFF
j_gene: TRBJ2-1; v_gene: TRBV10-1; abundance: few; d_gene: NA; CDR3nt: TGCGCCAGCAGTGAGCGGACTTCGAGCTCCTACAATGAGCAGTTCTTC; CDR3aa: CASSERTSSSYNEQFF
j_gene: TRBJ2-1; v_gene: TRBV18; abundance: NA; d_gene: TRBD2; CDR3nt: TGTGCCAGCTCCGCCGGACTAGCGGGAGAACGAGAGCAGTTCTTC; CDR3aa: CASSAGLAGEREQFF
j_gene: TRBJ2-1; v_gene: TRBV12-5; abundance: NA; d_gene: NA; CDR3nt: TGTGCTAGTGGTTTCGGGAGCGCTGAGCAGTTCTTC; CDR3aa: CASGFGSAEQFF
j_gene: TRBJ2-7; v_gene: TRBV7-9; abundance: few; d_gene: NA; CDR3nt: TGTGCCAGCAGTCCATTGACTCTAGAGCAGTACTTC; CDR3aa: CASSPLTLEQYF
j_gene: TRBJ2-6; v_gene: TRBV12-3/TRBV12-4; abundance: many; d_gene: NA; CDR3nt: TGTGCCAGCAGTTTTATCGTATCTGGGGCCAACGTCCTGACTTTC; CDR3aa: CASSFIVSGANVLTF
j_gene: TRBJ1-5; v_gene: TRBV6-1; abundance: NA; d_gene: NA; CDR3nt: TGTGCCAGCAGTGTCGAAGACCGTCAGCCCCAGCATTTT; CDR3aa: CASSVEDRQPQHF
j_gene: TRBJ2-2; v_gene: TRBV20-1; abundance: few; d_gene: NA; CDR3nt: TGCAGTGCTAGGGGACTGAACACCGGGGAGCTGTTTTTT; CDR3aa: CSARGLNTGELFF
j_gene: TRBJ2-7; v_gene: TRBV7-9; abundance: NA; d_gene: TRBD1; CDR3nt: TGTGCCAGCAGCCCTCCGGGACAGGATGGTGGTAGGCAGTACTTC; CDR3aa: CASSPPGQDGGRQYF
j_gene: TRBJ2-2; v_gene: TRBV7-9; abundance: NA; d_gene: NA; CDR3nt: TGTGCCAGCAGCCGAGGCGGATCCGGGGAGCTGTTTTTT; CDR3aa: CASSRGGSGELFF
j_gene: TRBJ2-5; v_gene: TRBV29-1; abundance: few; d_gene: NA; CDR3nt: TGCAGCGGCAGTCTGGGAGAGACCCAGTACTTC; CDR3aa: CSGSLGETQYF
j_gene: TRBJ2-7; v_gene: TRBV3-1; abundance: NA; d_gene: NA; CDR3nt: TGTGCCAGCAGCCAAGAAGCGGCCTACGAGCAGTACTTC; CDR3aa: CASSQEAAYEQYF
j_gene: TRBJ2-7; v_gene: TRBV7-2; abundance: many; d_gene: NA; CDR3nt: TGTGCCAGCAGCTTAGTGACGCGGGGTGAGCAGTACTTC; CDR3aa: CASSLVTRGEQYF
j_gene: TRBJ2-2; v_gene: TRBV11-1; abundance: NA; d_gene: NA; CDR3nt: TGTGCCACCAGAGATGGGGACGGGGAGCTGTTTTTT; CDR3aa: CATRDGDGELFF
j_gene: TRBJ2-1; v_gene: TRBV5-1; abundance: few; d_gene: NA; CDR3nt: TGCGCCAGCAGCTTGGGGCGACCTGCCTACAATGAGCAGTTCTTC; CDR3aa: CASSLGRPAYNEQFF
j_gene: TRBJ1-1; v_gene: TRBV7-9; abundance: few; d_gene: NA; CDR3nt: TGTGCCAGCAGCTTGATCTCGGGGACTGAAGCTTTCTTT; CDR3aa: CASSLISGTEAFF